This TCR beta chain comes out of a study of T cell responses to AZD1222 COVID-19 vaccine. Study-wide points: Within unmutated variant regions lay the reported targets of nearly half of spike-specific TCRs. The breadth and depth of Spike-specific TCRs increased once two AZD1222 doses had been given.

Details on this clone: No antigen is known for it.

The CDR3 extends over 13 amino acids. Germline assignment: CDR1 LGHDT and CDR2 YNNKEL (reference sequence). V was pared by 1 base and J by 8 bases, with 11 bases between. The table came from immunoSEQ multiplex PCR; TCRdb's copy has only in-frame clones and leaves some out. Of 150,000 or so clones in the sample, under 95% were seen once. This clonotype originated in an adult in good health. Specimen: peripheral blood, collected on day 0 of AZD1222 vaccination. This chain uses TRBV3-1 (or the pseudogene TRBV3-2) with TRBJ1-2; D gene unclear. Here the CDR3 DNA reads TGTGCCAGCAGCCAAGGCCCCCCCCAGGGCTACACCTTC. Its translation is CASSQGPPQGYTF.